This T cell receptor beta chain was identified during a study of T cell repertoires in cytomegalovirus infection. With 5 bases clipped from V and 0 bases from J, the junction kept 10 bases outside the gene matches. Germline V lookup: CDR1 SGHTA, CDR2 FQGNSA. The CDR3 runs 18 residues. TCRdb reanalysed the reads using MiXCR and keeps one entry per CDR3 protein. The repertoire holds nearly 70,000 distinct CDR3 sequences, with 20% to 25% as singletons. In this sample, this clonotype turned up many times. Its antigen is currently unknown. The clonotype was recovered from a human donor in good health (CMV status not recorded). Some clones in this sample may be carry-over from other donors' samples. V usage is TRBV7-2 and J usage is TRBJ2-6; 7 nucleotides line up with TRBD2. The sample taken for sequencing was PBMCs, sequenced either directly or after in vitro stimulation (not recorded which). CDR3 coding DNA: TGTGCCAGCAGCGCCTGGGGCGGGAGACCCTCTGGGGCCAACGTCCTGACTTTC. It encodes CASSAWGGRPSGANVLTF. The full variable domain, in which reference TRBV7-2 and TRBJ2-6 provide the parts outside the CDR3, is GAGVSQSPSNKVTEKGKDVELRCDPISGHTALYWYRQSLGQGLEFLIYFQGNSAPDKSGLPSDRFSAERTGGSVSTLTIQRTQQEDSAVYLCASSAWGGRPSGANVLTFGAGSRLTVL.